The clone carrying this T cell receptor (beta chain) appeared a single time. Sequencing was performed with immunoSEQ multiplex PCR; in TCRdb, only in-frame clones are kept and a portion is missing. The sample has around 400,000 clones, roughly 92% seen once; the top ten hold roughly 0.86%. Those enrolled, adults aged roughly 18 to 95 years, came from around 25 US areas. This entry is derived from a study of blood T cell repertoires in COVID-19. The CDR3 runs to 15 residues. Germline V CDR1 and CDR2: SEHNR, FQNEAQ (reference sequence). V was pared by 7 bases and J by 2 bases, with 17 bases between. The V and J genes are TRBV7-9 and TRBJ1-1; weak D call: TRBD1 (6 bases). The TCR sequence derives from a woman in her forties who had been exposed to COVID-19. The sequencing sample was made of PBMCs or T cells enriched from blood (not recorded which). The CDR3 spells CASTLQGLGNTEAFF. In DNA form, the CDR3 reads TGTGCCAGCACCCTACAGGGCCTCGGTAACACTGAAGCTTTCTTT. Full variable domain (rest looked up from reference TRBV7-9 and TRBJ1-1): DTGVSQNPRHKITKRGQNVTFRCDPISEHNRLYWYRQTLGQGPEFLTYFQNEAQLEKSRLLSDRFSAERPKGSFSTLEIQRTEQGDSAMYLCASTLQGLGNTEAFFGQGTRLTVV.